The subject of this entry is one TCR beta chain. Its antigen is unknown. This sample is drawn from a study of T cell responses to AZD1222 COVID-19 vaccine. Repertoires were generated with immunoSEQ multiplex PCR, while TCRdb's copy carries only in-frame clones and drops some. The sample yields 24,000 or so clones, around 87% seen once. The CDR3 extends over 13 amino acids. After removal of 6 bases from V and 2 bases from J, the junction contained 7 bases not matched to a gene. Looked up from germline, CDR1 is SQVTM and CDR2 is ANQGSEA. General study findings and limits: The study identified only six AZD1222 recipients as seropositive at baseline. Nearly half of spike-specific TCRs reportedly go after variant regions that carry no mutations.

The study pooled second doses at about 4 or about 12 weeks. This TCR was recovered from an adult who received the AZD1222 COVID-19 vaccine. Here the sequenced sample was peripheral blood, taken 28 days after the second AZD1222 dose. The chain recombines TRBV29-1 with TRBJ2-7; 7 positions match TRBD1. This CDR3 reads CSVPGQTTYEQYF. CDR3 in DNA: TGCAGCGTACCGGGACAGACAACCTACGAGCAGTACTTC.